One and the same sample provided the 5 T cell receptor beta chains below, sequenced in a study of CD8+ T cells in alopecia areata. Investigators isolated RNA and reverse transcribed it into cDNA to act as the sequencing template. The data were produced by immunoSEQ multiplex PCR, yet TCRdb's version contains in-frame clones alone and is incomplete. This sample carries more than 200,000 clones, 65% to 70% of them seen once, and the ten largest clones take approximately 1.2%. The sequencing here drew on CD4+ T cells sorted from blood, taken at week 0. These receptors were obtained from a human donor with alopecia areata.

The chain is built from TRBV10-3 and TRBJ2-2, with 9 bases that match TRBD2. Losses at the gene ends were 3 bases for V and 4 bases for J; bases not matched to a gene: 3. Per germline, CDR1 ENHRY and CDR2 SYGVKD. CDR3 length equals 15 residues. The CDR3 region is CAISESGGITGELFF. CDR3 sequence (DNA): TGTGCCATCAGTGAAAGCGGGGGGATCACCGGGGAGCTGTTTTTT.

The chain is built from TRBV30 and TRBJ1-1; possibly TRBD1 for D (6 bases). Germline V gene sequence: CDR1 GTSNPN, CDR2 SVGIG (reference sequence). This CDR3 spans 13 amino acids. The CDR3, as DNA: TGTGCTTCGGCAGGACAGCTGAACACTGAAGCTTTCTTT. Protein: CASAGQLNTEAFF.

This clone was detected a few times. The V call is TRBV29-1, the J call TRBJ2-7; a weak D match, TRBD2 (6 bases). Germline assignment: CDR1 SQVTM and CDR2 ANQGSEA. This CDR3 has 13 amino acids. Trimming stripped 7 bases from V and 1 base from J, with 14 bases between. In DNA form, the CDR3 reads TGCAGCGGGACGGAGGGCATATCCTACGAGCAGTACTTC. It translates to CSGTEGISYEQYF.

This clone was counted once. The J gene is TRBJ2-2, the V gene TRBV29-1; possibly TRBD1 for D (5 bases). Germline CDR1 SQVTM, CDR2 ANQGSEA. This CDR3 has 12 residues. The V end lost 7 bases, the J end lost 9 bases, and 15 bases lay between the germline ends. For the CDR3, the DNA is TGCAGCGGGGGAACAGGTCTGCGGGAGCTGTTTTTT. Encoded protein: CSGGTGLRELFF.

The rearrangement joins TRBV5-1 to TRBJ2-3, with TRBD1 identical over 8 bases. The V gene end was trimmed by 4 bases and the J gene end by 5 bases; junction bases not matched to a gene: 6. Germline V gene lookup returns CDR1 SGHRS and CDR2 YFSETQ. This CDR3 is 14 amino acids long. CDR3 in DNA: TGCGCCAGCAGCCTGGCAGGGGGCAAAGATACGCAGTATTTT. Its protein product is CASSLAGGKDTQYF.